This TCR beta chain originates from a study of identical twins. Study results and caveats: In beta out-of-frame sequences, the excess sharing between twins was weaker. Invariant MAIT and iNKT cells may have partly biased zero-insertion analyses.

This clonotype was recorded a few times. Its antigen is unidentified. TCRdb passed the 5' RACE reads through MiXCR, listing each CDR3 protein once. Here the sample spans about 890,000 distinct CDR3 sequences, roughly an eighth being singletons. The sample also formed part of further work on yellow fever vaccine responses in identical twins.

The source material was PBMCs. This TCR came from a woman between 18 and 29 years old in good health.

CDR3 residues: CASSIIGLAGGPNEQFF. In nucleotides, the CDR3 is TGTGCCAGTAGTATCATCGGACTAGCGGGAGGGCCGAATGAGCAGTTCTTC. The chain employs TRBV19 and TRBJ2-1, with TRBD2 matching 15 bases. The germline gives CDR1 LNHDA, CDR2 SQIVND (reference sequence). V lost 3 bases and J lost 7; bases outside the gene matches: 7. This CDR3 has 17 amino acids.